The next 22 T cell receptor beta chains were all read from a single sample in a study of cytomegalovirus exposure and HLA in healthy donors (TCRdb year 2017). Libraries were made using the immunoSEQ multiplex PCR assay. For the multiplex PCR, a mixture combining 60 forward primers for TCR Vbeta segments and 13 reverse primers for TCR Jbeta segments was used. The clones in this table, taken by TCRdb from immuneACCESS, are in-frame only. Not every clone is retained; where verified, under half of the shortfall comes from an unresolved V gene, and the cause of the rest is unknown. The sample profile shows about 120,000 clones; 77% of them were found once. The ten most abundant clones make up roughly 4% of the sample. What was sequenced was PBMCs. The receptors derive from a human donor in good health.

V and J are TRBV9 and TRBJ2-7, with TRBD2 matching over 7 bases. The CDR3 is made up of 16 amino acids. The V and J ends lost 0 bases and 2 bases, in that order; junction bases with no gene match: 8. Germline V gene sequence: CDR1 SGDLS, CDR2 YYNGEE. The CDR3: CASSVVGGTPAYEQYF. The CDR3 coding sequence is TGTGCCAGCAGCGTAGTGGGGGGGACTCCTGCCTACGAGCAGTACTTC.

CDR3 DNA sequence: TGCGCCAGCAGTGAACTAGCGGCTAGCACAGATACGCAGTATTTT. Translation: CASSELAASTDTQYF. This chain uses TRBV10-1 with TRBJ2-3; 8 bases match TRBD2. J was trimmed by 0 bases and V by 3 bases; bases with no gene match: 2. The CDR3 is made up of 15 amino acids. Germline V lookup: CDR1 WNHNN, CDR2 SYGVQD (reference sequence).

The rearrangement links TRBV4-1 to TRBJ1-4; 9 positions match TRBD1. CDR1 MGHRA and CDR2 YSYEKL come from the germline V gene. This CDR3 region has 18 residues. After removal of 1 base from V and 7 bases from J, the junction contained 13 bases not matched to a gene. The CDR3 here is CASSQVGTGLWRGEKLFF. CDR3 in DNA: TGCGCCAGCAGCCAAGTGGGGACAGGGTTGTGGAGGGGTGAAAAACTGTTTTTT.

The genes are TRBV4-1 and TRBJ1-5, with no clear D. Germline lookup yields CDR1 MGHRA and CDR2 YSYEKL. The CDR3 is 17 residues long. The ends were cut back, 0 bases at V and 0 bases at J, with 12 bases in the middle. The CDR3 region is CASSQEPTFYSNQPQHF. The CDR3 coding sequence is TGCGCCAGCAGCCAAGAGCCGACATTTTATAGCAATCAGCCCCAGCATTTT.

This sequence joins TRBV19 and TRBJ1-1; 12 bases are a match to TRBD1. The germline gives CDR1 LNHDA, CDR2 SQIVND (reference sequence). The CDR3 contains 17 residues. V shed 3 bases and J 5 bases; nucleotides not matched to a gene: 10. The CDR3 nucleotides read TGTGCCAGTAGTATGGACCGGGACAGGGGGCTAGGTACTGAAGCTTTCTTT. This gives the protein CASSMDRDRGLGTEAFF. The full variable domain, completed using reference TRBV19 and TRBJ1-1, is DGGITQSPKYLFRKEGQNVTLSCEQNLNHDAMYWYRQDPGQGLRLIYYSQIVNDFQKGDIAEGYSVSREKKESFPLTVTSAQKNPTAFYLCASSMDRDRGLGTEAFFGQGTRLTVV.

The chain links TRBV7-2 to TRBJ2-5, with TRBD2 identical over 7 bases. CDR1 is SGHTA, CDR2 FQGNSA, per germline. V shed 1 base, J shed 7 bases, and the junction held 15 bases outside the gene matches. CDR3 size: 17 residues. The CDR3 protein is CASSLVVGQAGVGTQYF. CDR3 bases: TGTGCCAGCAGCTTAGTAGTAGGGCAGGCGGGGGTGGGGACCCAGTACTTC.

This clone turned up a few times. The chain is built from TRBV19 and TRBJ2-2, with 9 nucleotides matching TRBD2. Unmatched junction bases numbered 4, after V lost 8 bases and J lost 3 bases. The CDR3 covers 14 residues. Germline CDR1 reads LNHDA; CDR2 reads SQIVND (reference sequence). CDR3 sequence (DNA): TGTGCCAGTGGGACTAGCTGGGACACCGGGGAGCTGTTTTTT. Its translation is CASGTSWDTGELFF.

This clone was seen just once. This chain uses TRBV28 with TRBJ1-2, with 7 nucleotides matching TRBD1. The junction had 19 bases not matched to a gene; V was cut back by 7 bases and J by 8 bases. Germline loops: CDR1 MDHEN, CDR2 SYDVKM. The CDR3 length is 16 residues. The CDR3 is CASTSSGTDYGGGYTF. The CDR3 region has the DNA TGTGCCAGCACATCGTCCGGGACAGATTATGGGGGGGGCTACACCTTC.

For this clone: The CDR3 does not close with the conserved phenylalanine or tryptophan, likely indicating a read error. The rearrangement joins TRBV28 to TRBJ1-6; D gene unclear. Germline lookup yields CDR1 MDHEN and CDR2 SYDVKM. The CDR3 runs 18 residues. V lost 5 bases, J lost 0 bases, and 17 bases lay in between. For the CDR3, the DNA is TGTGCCAGCAGTAGTTTAGATTTGGGTAGCTCCTATAATTCACCCCTCCACCTT. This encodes CASSSLDLGSSYNSPLHL.

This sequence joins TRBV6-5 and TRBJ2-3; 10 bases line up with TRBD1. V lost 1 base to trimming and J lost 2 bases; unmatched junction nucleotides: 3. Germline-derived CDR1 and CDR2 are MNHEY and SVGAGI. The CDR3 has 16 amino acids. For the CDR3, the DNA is TGTGCCAGCAGTTACTACGGGACAGGGGCCACAGATACGCAGTATTTT. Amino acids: CASSYYGTGATDTQYF.

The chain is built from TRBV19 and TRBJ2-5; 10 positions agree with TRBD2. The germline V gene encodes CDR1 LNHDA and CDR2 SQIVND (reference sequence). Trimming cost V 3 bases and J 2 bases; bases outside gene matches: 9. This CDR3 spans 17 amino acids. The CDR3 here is CASSISASGRTQETQYF. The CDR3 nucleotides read TGTGCCAGTAGTATCAGCGCTAGCGGGAGAACTCAAGAGACCCAGTACTTC.

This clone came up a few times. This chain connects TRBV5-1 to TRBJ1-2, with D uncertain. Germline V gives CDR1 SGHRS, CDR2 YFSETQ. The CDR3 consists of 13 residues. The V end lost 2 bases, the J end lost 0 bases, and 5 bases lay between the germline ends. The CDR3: CASSFDSNYGYTF. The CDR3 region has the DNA TGCGCCAGCAGCTTTGACTCTAACTATGGCTACACCTTC.

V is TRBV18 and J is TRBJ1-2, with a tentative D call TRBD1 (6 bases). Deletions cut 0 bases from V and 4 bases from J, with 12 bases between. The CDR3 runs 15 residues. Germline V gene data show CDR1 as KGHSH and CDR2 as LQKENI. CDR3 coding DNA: TGTGCCAGCTCACCACCGACAGGCATTGGCTATGGCTACACCTTC. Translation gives CASSPPTGIGYGYTF.

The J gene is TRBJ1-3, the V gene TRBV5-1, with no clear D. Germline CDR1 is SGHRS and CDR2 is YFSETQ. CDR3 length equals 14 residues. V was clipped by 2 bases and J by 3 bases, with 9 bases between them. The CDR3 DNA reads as TGCGCCAGCAGCTTAGGAGACCGTGGAAACACCATATATTTT. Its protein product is CASSLGDRGNTIYF.

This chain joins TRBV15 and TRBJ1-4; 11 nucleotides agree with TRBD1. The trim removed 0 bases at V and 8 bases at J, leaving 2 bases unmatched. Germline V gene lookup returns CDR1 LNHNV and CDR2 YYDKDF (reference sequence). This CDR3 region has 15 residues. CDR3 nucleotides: TGTGCCACCAGCAGAGAGGGGACAGGGGGGGAAAAACTGTTTTTT. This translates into CATSREGTGGEKLFF.

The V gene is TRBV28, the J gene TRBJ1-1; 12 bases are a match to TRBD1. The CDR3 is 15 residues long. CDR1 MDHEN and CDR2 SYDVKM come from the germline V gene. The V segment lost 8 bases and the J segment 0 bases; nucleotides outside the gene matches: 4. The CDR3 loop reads CASGDRGLVNTEAFF. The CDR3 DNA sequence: TGTGCCAGCGGGGACAGGGGGCTCGTGAACACTGAAGCTTTCTTT.

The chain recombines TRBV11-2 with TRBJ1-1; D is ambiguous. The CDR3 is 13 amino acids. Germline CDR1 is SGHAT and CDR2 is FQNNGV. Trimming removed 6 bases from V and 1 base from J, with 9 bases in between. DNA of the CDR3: TGTGCCAGCAGTCTGACTCGGAACACTGAAGCTTTCTTT. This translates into CASSLTRNTEAFF.

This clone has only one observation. The CDR3 coding sequence is TGTGCCAGCAGCCAAGATAGGACTAGCGGGATCCACGAGCAGTACTTC. This codes for CASSQDRTSGIHEQYF. The genes are TRBV4-2 and TRBJ2-7, with TRBD2 matching over 12 bases. The V segment lost 0 bases and the J segment 5 bases; nucleotides outside the gene matches: 5. The CDR3 is made up of 16 amino acids. The germline V gene has CDR1 LGHNA and CDR2 YNFKEQ.

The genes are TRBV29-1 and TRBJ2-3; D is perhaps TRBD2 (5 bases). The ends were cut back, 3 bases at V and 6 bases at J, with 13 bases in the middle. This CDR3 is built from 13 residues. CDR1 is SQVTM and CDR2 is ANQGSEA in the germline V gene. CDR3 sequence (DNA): TGCAGCGTTGACGGGAATGGCCATGATACGCAGTATTTT. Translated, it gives CSVDGNGHDTQYF.

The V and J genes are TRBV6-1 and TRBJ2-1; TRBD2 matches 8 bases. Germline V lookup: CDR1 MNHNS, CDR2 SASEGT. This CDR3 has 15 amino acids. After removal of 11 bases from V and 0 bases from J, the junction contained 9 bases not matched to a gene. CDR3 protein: CASLPGGSSYNEQFF. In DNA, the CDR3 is TGTGCCTCCCTCCCGGGGGGGAGCTCCTACAATGAGCAGTTCTTC.

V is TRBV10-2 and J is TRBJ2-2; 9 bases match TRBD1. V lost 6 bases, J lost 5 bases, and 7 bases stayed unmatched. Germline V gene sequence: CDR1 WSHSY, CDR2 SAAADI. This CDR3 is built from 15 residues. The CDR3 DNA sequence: TGCGCCAGCAGCCAGACAGGGGGAGTTACCGGGGAGCTGTTTTTT. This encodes CASSQTGGVTGELFF.

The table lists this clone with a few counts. This CDR3 reads CASTRPRPFTPGSGNTGELFF. In DNA form, the CDR3 reads TGTGCCAGTACACGCCCTCGCCCTTTTACTCCGGGTAGCGGGAACACCGGGGAGCTGTTTTTT. The chain combines TRBV19 with TRBJ2-2, with D perhaps matching TRBD2 (6 bases). V was shortened by 7 bases and J by 1 base, with 31 bases between the two germline ends. The germline V gene has CDR1 LNHDA and CDR2 SQIVND (reference sequence). The CDR3 totals 21 residues. The complete variable domain, with remaining parts taken from reference TRBV19 and TRBJ2-2, reads DGGITQSPKYLFRKEGQNVTLSCEQNLNHDAMYWYRQDPGQGLRLIYYSQIVNDFQKGDIAEGYSVSREKKESFPLTVTSAQKNPTAFYLCASTRPRPFTPGSGNTGELFFGEGSRLTVL.